The next 2 T cell receptor beta chains were all read from a single sample in a study of cytomegalovirus exposure and HLA in healthy donors. The protocol was immunoSEQ multiplex PCR, while the TCRdb copy is restricted to in-frame clones and leaves out a portion. The top ten hold 20% of the sample, which has over 80,000 clones, 85% seen once. The sample was PBMCs. The receptors were sampled from a man aged 18 to 29 in good health and CMV-seropositive.

The J gene is TRBJ2-3, the V gene TRBV30; TRBD1 aligns across 8 bases. This CDR3 is 15 amino acids long. The V gene's germline CDR1 is GTSNPN and CDR2 SVGIG (reference sequence). The V segment lost 5 bases and the J segment 1 base; nucleotides outside the gene matches: 8. The CDR3 spells CAWQIPGQGTDTQYF. In nucleotides, the CDR3 is TGTGCCTGGCAGATTCCGGGACAGGGCACAGATACGCAGTATTTT.

V is TRBV6-1 and J is TRBJ2-3; 12 positions match TRBD2. Germline CDR1 reads MNHNS; CDR2 reads SASEGT. CDR3 size: 18 residues. The V and J ends lost 0 bases and 9 bases, in that order; junction bases with no gene match: 13. The CDR3 sequence: CASSEAPGGLAGGGTQYF. For the CDR3, the DNA is TGTGCCAGCAGTGAAGCGCCGGGCGGCCTAGCGGGAGGGGGGACGCAGTATTTT.